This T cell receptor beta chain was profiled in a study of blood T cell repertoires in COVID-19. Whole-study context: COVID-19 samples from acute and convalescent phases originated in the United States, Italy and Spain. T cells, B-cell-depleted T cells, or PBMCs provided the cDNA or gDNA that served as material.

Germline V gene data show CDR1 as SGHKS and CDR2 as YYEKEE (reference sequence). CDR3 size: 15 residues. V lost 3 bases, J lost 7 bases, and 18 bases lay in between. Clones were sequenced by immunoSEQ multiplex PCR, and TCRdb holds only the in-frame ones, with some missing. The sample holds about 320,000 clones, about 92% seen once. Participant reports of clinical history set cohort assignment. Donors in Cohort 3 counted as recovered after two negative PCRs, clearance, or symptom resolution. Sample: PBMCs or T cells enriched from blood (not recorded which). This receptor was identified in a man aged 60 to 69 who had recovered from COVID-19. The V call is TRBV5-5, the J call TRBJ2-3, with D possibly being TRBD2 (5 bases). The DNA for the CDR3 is TGTGCCAGCAGCTCCGGGGTCCTACGAAGTCATACGCAGTATTTT. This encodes CASSSGVLRSHTQYF.